Listed here are 31 T cell receptor beta chains from one sample, sequenced in a study of blood T cell repertoires in COVID-19. Sequencing used immunoSEQ multiplex PCR; TCRdb keeps in-frame clones, though not all of them. The data contain around 62,000 clones, 84% of them singletons. What was sequenced was peripheral blood. Receptor source: a man in his fifties or sixties with active COVID-19.

The chain is built from TRBV29-1 and TRBJ1-2; D might be TRBD1 (6 bases). V was pared by 5 bases and J by 4 bases, with 14 bases between. CDR3 length: 13 amino acids. The germline V gene encodes CDR1 SQVTM and CDR2 ANQGSEA. The CDR3: CSVFTGSSYGYTF. The CDR3 coding sequence is TGCAGCGTTTTTACAGGGAGCAGCTATGGCTACACCTTC.

V usage is TRBV5-4 and J usage is TRBJ2-3, with D possibly TRBD1 on 6 matching bases. From germline, CDR1 is SGHNT and CDR2 YYREEE (reference sequence). The CDR3 runs to 16 residues. Trimming took 4 bases from V and 2 from J, leaving 17 bases between them. DNA for the CDR3: TGTGCCAGCAGCGTCGACCGGGACATTATCACAGATACGCAGTATTTT. It codes for CASSVDRDIITDTQYF.

The chain carries TRBV7-9 and TRBJ2-1; possible D gene TRBD1, 6 bases. V was shortened by 8 bases and J by 0 bases, with 11 bases between the two germline ends. The CDR3 extends over 14 amino acids. Germline values: CDR1 SEHNR, CDR2 FQNEAQ (reference sequence). CDR3 nucleotide sequence: TGTGCCAGCGATAGGGGGAGCTCCTACAATGAGCAGTTCTTC. This gives the protein CASDRGSSYNEQFF.

The CDR3 spells CASSLGLLSYF. Here the CDR3 DNA reads TGTGCCAGCAGTTTGGGCCTGCTCTCGTATTTT. V usage is TRBV12-3 or TRBV12-4 and J usage is TRBJ2-3; no firm D call. The CDR3 length is 11 residues. V lost 3 bases and J 14 bases, leaving 12 bases between the germline ends.

The chain has TRBV25-1 and TRBJ1-1, with D maybe TRBD1 (6 bases). Germline loops: CDR1 MGHDK, CDR2 SYGVNS. Deletions cut 4 bases from V and 6 bases from J, with 12 bases between. CDR3 length: 13 residues. As DNA, the CDR3 is TGTGCCAGCAGTGTTACAGGGACCGCTGAAGCTTTCTTT. It codes for CASSVTGTAEAFF.

CDR3 bases: TGTGCCACCAGCAGACCCCCTTGGGCGGGGGAAGGAGATACGCAGTATTTT. Translated: CATSRPPWAGEGDTQYF. J is TRBJ2-3 and V is TRBV15; the match to TRBD2 covers 7 bases. In germline, CDR1 is LNHNV, CDR2 YYDKDF (reference sequence). Trimming took 2 bases from V and 5 from J; bases not matched to a gene: 13. The length of the CDR3 is 17 residues. Using reference TRBV15 and TRBJ2-3 for the parts outside the CDR3, the full variable domain is DAMVIQNPRYQVTQFGKPVTLSCSQTLNHNVMYWYQQKSSQAPKLLFHYYDKDFNNEADTPDNFQSRRPNTSFCFLDIRSPGLGDTAMYLCATSRPPWAGEGDTQYFGPGTRLTVL.

The chain uses TRBV19 and TRBJ1-6, with D possibly being TRBD1 (5 bases). Germline CDR1 is LNHDA and CDR2 is SQIVND (reference sequence). The CDR3 length is 14 residues. V gave up 3 bases and J gave up 8 bases, with 11 bases separating them. CDR3 bases: TGTGCCAGTAGTATTCGGGGGTTTTATTCACCCCTCCACTTT. Its protein is CASSIRGFYSPLHF.

V usage is TRBV10-3 and J usage is TRBJ2-1; D is possibly TRBD2 (6 bases). Trimming left V 3 bases short and J 2 bases short, with 11 bases between. The CDR3 totals 15 residues. The germline gives CDR1 ENHRY, CDR2 SYGVKD. The CDR3 sequence: CAISELGGTYNEQFF. The CDR3 nucleotides read TGTGCCATCAGTGAACTGGGGGGAACCTACAATGAGCAGTTCTTC.

Concerning this clone: Other DNA sequences in this sample translate to the same CDR3. This chain uses TRBV5-1 with TRBJ2-3; 7 bases line up with TRBD2. There are 14 residues in the CDR3. J gave up 3 bases and V 0 bases, and 1 base lay outside the gene matches. CDR1 is SGHRS and CDR2 is YFSETQ in the germline V gene. DNA of the CDR3: TGCGCCAGCAGCTTGGAGGGAGGGACAGATACGCAGTATTTT. Translated: CASSLEGGTDTQYF.

The chain is built from TRBV6-5 and TRBJ2-1; D is possibly TRBD1 (6 bases). Germline CDR1 and CDR2: MNHEY and SVGAGI. This CDR3 comprises 14 residues. The V gene lost 2 bases and the J gene lost 6 bases, with 11 bases spanning the gap. CDR3 loop: CASSYPGTLNEQFF. Written as DNA, the CDR3 is TGTGCCAGCAGTTACCCCGGGACACTCAATGAGCAGTTCTTC.

The CDR3 here is CASSYTGSVNTEAFF. The CDR3 region has the DNA TGTGCCAGCAGTTATACAGGGTCCGTGAACACTGAAGCTTTCTTT. The chain is built from TRBV27 and TRBJ1-1; the D gene is possibly TRBD1 (6 bases). The germline gives CDR1 MNHEY, CDR2 SMNVEV (reference sequence). This CDR3 region has 15 residues. Trimming cost V 4 bases and J 0 bases, with 12 bases left between them.

The gene calls are TRBV19 and TRBJ2-3; 7 positions agree with TRBD2. V lost 5 bases to trimming and J lost 1 base; unmatched junction nucleotides: 9. The germline gives CDR1 LNHDA, CDR2 SQIVND (reference sequence). This CDR3 spans 16 amino acids. The DNA for the CDR3 is TGTGCCAGTAGTCCCGTTGCGGGGGTGGGCACAGATACGCAGTATTTT. It is translated as CASSPVAGVGTDTQYF.

V usage is TRBV6-5 and J usage is TRBJ2-3, with 7 bases identical to TRBD1. CDR3 length equals 15 residues. CDR1 is MNHEY, CDR2 SVGAGI, per germline. V lost 2 bases and J lost 5; bases outside the gene matches: 7. CDR3 sequence (DNA): TGTGCCAGCAGTTACGGCGACAGGGATGGAGATACGCAGTATTTT. This gives the protein CASSYGDRDGDTQYF.

The gene calls are TRBV4-1 and TRBJ2-1, with D perhaps matching TRBD1 (5 bases). V was trimmed by 4 bases and J by 4 bases, leaving 8 bases between them. The CDR3 has 13 amino acids. Looked up from germline, CDR1 is MGHRA and CDR2 is YSYEKL. The CDR3 DNA reads TGCGCCAGCAGCCCGACAGAGTACAATGAGCAGTTCTTC. Residues: CASSPTEYNEQFF.

The chain recombines TRBV30 with TRBJ1-5; unclear D gene. Germline CDR1 GTSNPN, CDR2 SVGIG (reference sequence). V lost 2 bases to trimming and J lost 0 bases, with 5 bases between them. The CDR3 extends over 13 amino acids. CDR3 loop: CAWSRDSNQPQHF. Written as DNA, the CDR3 is TGTGCCTGGAGTCGGGATAGCAATCAGCCCCAGCATTTT.

The chain couples TRBV9 to TRBJ1-1; 7 bases are a match to TRBD1. The CDR3 length is 14 residues. CDR1 is SGDLS, CDR2 YYNGEE, per germline. V lost 3 bases and J lost 5; bases outside the gene matches: 7. CDR3 residues: CASSETGVGTEAFF. The CDR3 bases are TGTGCCAGCAGCGAAACAGGGGTGGGGACTGAAGCTTTCTTT.

The DNA for the CDR3 is TGTGCCAGCACCCCGCGGGGCGGGAGAGACCAAGAGACCCAGTACTTC. Translation: CASTPRGGRDQETQYF. The chain recombines TRBV6-2 or TRBV6-3 with TRBJ2-5; 7 nucleotides agree with TRBD2. V trimming: 7 bases; J trimming: 0 bases; junction bases outside the gene matches: 11. The CDR3 contains 16 residues. Germline V gene lookup returns CDR1 MNHEY and CDR2 SVGEGT.

The chain recombines TRBV5-1 with TRBJ2-6, with a tentative D call TRBD2 (6 bases). Germline V gene sequence: CDR1 SGHRS, CDR2 YFSETQ. V was clipped by 5 bases and J by 0 bases, with 12 bases between them. The CDR3 covers 16 residues. The DNA for the CDR3 is TGCGCCAGCAGACCTGGGGGGAGCTCTGGGGCCAACGTCCTGACTTTC. The encoded protein is CASRPGGSSGANVLTF.

Concerning this clone: The sample carries other DNA sequences with the same CDR3. CDR3 protein: CASSYGADGYTF. The CDR3 nucleotides are TGTGCCAGCAGTTACGGAGCGGATGGCTACACCTTC. V and J are TRBV6-5 and TRBJ1-2, with D unclear. The V and J ends lost 2 bases and 6 bases respectively, with 7 bases between them. The CDR3 consists of 12 residues. Germline loops: CDR1 MNHEY, CDR2 SVGAGI.

J is TRBJ2-3 and V is TRBV7-2; 8 bases map to TRBD2. V dropped 5 bases and J dropped 6; count of bases not matched to a gene: 10. The CDR3 loop spans 15 amino acids. Germline assignment: CDR1 SGHTA and CDR2 FQGNSA. CDR3 in DNA: TGTGCCAGCAGCCAAACTAGCGGCTCGTGGGATACGCAGTATTTT. Encoded protein: CASSQTSGSWDTQYF.

This clone was observed a few times. J is TRBJ2-7 and V is TRBV19, with a weak D call TRBD2 (6 bases). CDR1 and CDR2 from the germline V gene are LNHDA and SQIVND (reference sequence). V was trimmed by 6 bases and J by 5 bases, leaving 20 bases between them. The CDR3 has 15 amino acids. The CDR3 DNA is TGTGCCAGTAGGGGTCGGGTAGCCGGCGGGAACGAGCAGTACTTC. This gives the protein CASRGRVAGGNEQYF.

The V and J genes are TRBV5-6 and TRBJ1-2; possibly TRBD1 for D (5 bases). This CDR3 region has 15 residues. Per the germline V gene, CDR1 is SGHDT and CDR2 is YYEEEE. The ends were cut back, 0 bases at V and 8 bases at J, with 17 bases in the middle. CDR3 amino acids: CASSLGYGRAWGYTF. CDR3 in DNA: TGTGCCAGCAGCTTGGGCTATGGCAGGGCCTGGGGCTACACCTTC.

This sequence joins TRBV28 and TRBJ1-1, with D perhaps matching TRBD1 (6 bases). V was pared by 3 bases and J by 2 bases, with 13 bases between. Per germline, CDR1 MDHEN and CDR2 SYDVKM. This CDR3 contains 15 residues. Written as DNA, the CDR3 is TGTGCCAGCAGTTTTAAGACAGGCGAAAACACTGAAGCTTTCTTT. Translation gives CASSFKTGENTEAFF.

The chain links TRBV11-3 to TRBJ2-1; D is perhaps TRBD2 (7 bases). Trimming took 3 bases from V and 1 from J, leaving 10 bases between them. CDR3 length: 15 residues. CDR1 is SGHNT and CDR2 is YENEEA in the germline V gene. This CDR3 reads CASSLGGQSYNEQFF. The CDR3 region has the DNA TGTGCCAGCAGCTTGGGGGGGCAGTCCTACAATGAGCAGTTCTTC.

V and J are TRBV2 and TRBJ2-7, with 9 bases aligning to TRBD2. The CDR3 contains 17 residues. Germline CDR1 SNHLY, CDR2 FYNNEI. The junction had 10 bases not matched to a gene; V was cut back by 2 bases and J by 2 bases. CDR3 coding DNA: TGTGCCAGCAGTGAACGCCGACTAGCGGAAGGGGCCTACGAGCAGTACTTC. It encodes CASSERRLAEGAYEQYF.

This chain connects TRBV18 to TRBJ1-2; D call uncertain. Deletions cut 2 bases from V and 8 bases from J, with 6 bases between. The CDR3 spans 11 residues. Germline CDR1 reads KGHSH; CDR2 reads LQKENI. The CDR3 sequence: CASSPGHGYTF. Written as DNA, the CDR3 is TGTGCCAGCTCACCAGGGCACGGCTACACCTTC.

CDR3 in DNA: TGTGCCAGTAGTACGTGGACTAGCGGGGGGCGACTGCCTGAGCAGTTCTTC. Translated, it gives CASSTWTSGGRLPEQFF. The chain recombines TRBV19 with TRBJ2-1; 14 bases are shared with TRBD2. The CDR3 is 17 amino acids. V was clipped by 4 bases and J by 9 bases; unmatched bases: 11. Germline lookup yields CDR1 LNHDA and CDR2 SQIVND (reference sequence).

The table lists this clone with a count of one. The V gene is TRBV2, the J gene TRBJ1-5, with 7 positions matching TRBD1. J lost 6 bases, V lost 7 bases, and 6 bases had no gene match. CDR3 length: 13 amino acids. Germline loops: CDR1 SNHLY, CDR2 FYNNEI. The CDR3 DNA follows: TGTGCCAGCACTACAGGGGCCGGTCAGCCCCAGCATTTT. Residues: CASTTGAGQPQHF.

This clone was found a few times. This chain joins TRBV27 and TRBJ1-4, with 7 nucleotides matching TRBD1. This CDR3 spans 18 amino acids. Looked up from germline, CDR1 is MNHEY and CDR2 is SMNVEV (reference sequence). V dropped 2 bases and J dropped 0; count of bases not matched to a gene: 9. The CDR3 DNA follows: TGTGCCAGCAGTTTAGGATTTGTTGGGACAGCAACTAATGAAAAACTGTTTTTT. This encodes CASSLGFVGTATNEKLFF.

This clone was observed a handful of times. V is TRBV7-2 and J is TRBJ2-3, with 8 bases identical to TRBD2. V gave up 7 bases and J gave up 4 bases; unmatched junction bases: 4. Germline CDR1 and CDR2: SGHTA and FQGNSA. CDR3 length: 13 amino acids. Here the CDR3 reads CASNAGGADTQYF. Written as DNA, the CDR3 is TGTGCCAGCAACGCGGGGGGAGCAGATACGCAGTATTTT.

The chain joins TRBV19 to TRBJ2-2; the D gene is possibly TRBD2 (5 bases). The CDR3 is made up of 14 amino acids. Trimming left V 4 bases short and J 4 bases short, with 10 bases between. Germline CDR1 is LNHDA and CDR2 is SQIVND (reference sequence). Here the CDR3 reads CASSTSSGTGELFF. The CDR3 DNA reads as TGTGCCAGTAGTACTAGCTCCGGCACCGGGGAGCTGTTTTTT.